This is a list of T cell receptor beta chains from one sample in a study of regulatory dendritic cells for organ transplantation. Sequenced by immunoSEQ multiplex PCR; TCRdb stores in-frame clones only, minus some. The table records 35,000 to 45,000 clones, 85% to 95% of them present only once. The sequenced material came from naive CD8+ T cells from blood. The source is a human donor in good health. Each CDR3 is given with its conserved first and last residue. The D gene is left open where the match is weak. Clone size is stated in some rows and not others, as once, few, many or a class when expanded.

D: .; J: TRBJ2-5; V: TRBV27; size: .; CDR3: CASSLLGEGETQYF; DNA: TGTGCCAGCAGTTTACTGGGAGAAGGGGAGACCCAGTACTTC
D: TRBD2; J: TRBJ2-1; V: TRBV4-1; size: .; CDR3: CASSRSGERYNEQFF; DNA: TGCGCCAGCAGCCGTAGCGGGGAAAGATACAATGAGCAGTTCTTC
D: .; J: TRBJ2-7; V: TRBV7-6; size: .; CDR3: CASSLALSGTSYEQYF; DNA: TGTGCCAGCAGCTTAGCCCTCAGCGGTACCTCCTACGAGCAGTACTTC
D: .; J: TRBJ1-2; V: TRBV5-4; size: .; CDR3: CASSLIGAARAGYTF; DNA: TGTGCCAGCAGCTTGATAGGGGCGGCGCGGGCTGGCTACACCTTC
D: .; J: TRBJ2-7; V: TRBV6-5; size: .; CDR3: CASSYSGDADYEQYF; DNA: TGTGCCAGCAGTTACTCTGGGGATGCGGACTACGAGCAGTACTTC
D: .; J: TRBJ2-2; V: TRBV29-1; size: .; CDR3: CSVERELSPRELFF; DNA: TGCAGCGTTGAAAGGGAACTTTCTCCCCGGGAGCTGTTTTTT
D: .; J: TRBJ2-1; V: TRBV5-6; size: .; CDR3: CASSLIGSSYNEQFF; DNA: TGTGCCAGCAGCTTGATTGGCAGCTCCTACAATGAGCAGTTCTTC
D: TRBD2; J: TRBJ2-3; V: TRBV7-2; size: .; CDR3: CASSPRPGGSTDTQYF; DNA: TGTGCCAGCAGCCCTCGCCCGGGAGGCAGCACAGATACGCAGTATTTT
D: .; J: TRBJ2-7; V: TRBV28; size: once; CDR3: CASSGTAAYEQYF; DNA: TGTGCCAGCTCCGGTACCGCAGCTTACGAGCAGTACTTC
D: TRBD2; J: TRBJ2-2; V: TRBV7-9; size: once; CDR3: CASSSGGPHGELFF; DNA: TGTGCCAGCAGCTCGGGGGGGCCTCACGGGGAGCTGTTTTTT
D: TRBD2; J: TRBJ2-7; V: TRBV9; size: .; CDR3: CASSVEAGALSYEQYF; DNA: TGTGCCAGCAGCGTAGAAGCGGGAGCCCTCTCCTACGAGCAGTACTTC
D: .; J: TRBJ1-4; V: TRBV7-3; size: .; CDR3: CASSLKRGEKLFF; DNA: TGTGCCAGCAGCTTAAAGCGGGGTGAAAAACTGTTTTTT
D: TRBD2; J: TRBJ2-7; V: TRBV4-3; size: .; CDR3: CASSQELAGEFDEQYF; DNA: TGCGCCAGCAGCCAAGAACTAGCGGGAGAATTCGACGAGCAGTACTTC
D: TRBD2; J: TRBJ2-3; V: TRBV4-3; size: .; CDR3: CASSQEGLAVGSDTQYF; DNA: TGCGCCAGCAGCCAAGAGGGGCTAGCGGTCGGTTCAGATACGCAGTATTTT
D: TRBD1; J: TRBJ2-7; V: TRBV28; size: .; CDR3: CASSTTGEFYEQYF; DNA: TGTGCCAGCAGTACGACAGGGGAGTTCTACGAGCAGTACTTC
D: .; J: TRBJ1-1; V: TRBV6-5; size: .; CDR3: CASSYGGIEAFF; DNA: TGTGCCAGCAGTTACGGGGGGATTGAAGCTTTCTTT
D: .; J: TRBJ2-7; V: TRBV27; size: .; CDR3: CAVFSRWEQYF; DNA: TGTGCCGTATTTAGTCGGTGGGAGCAGTACTTC
D: .; J: TRBJ2-5; V: TRBV18; size: .; CDR3: CASSGETQYF; DNA: TGTGCCAGCTCAGGAGAGACCCAGTACTTC
D: TRBD2; J: TRBJ2-1; V: TRBV5-6; size: .; CDR3: CASSLELAGHNEQFF; DNA: TGTGCCAGCAGCTTGGAACTAGCGGGACACAATGAGCAGTTCTTC
D: TRBD1; J: TRBJ2-1; V: TRBV27; size: .; CDR3: CASSFMDRGLLDEQFF; DNA: TGTGCCAGCAGTTTCATGGACAGGGGGCTACTGGATGAGCAGTTCTTC
D: .; J: TRBJ2-5; V: TRBV2; size: .; CDR3: CASTYNRQVLQETQYF; DNA: TGTGCCAGCACCTACAATCGACAGGTCCTCCAAGAGACCCAGTACTTC
D: .; J: TRBJ2-5; V: TRBV4-3; size: .; CDR3: CASSQAYPLGYQETQYF; DNA: TGCGCCAGCAGCCAAGCGTACCCGCTCGGTTACCAAGAGACCCAGTACTTC
D: TRBD2; J: TRBJ2-1; V: TRBV7-2; size: .; CDR3: CASRTVLAGVSYNEQFF; DNA: TGTGCCAGCAGGACCGTCTTGGCGGGGGTTTCCTACAATGAGCAGTTCTTC
D: .; J: TRBJ2-3; V: TRBV28; size: .; CDR3: CASSLSRPSTDTQYF; DNA: TGTGCCAGCAGTTTATCCCGGCCTAGCACAGATACGCAGTATTTT
D: TRBD2; J: TRBJ2-7; V: TRBV2; size: .; CDR3: CATKGTSSPYEQYF; DNA: TGTGCTACCAAGGGGACTAGCAGTCCCTACGAGCAGTACTTC
D: .; J: TRBJ2-1; V: TRBV4-1; size: .; CDR3: CASSSGAPSPYNEQFF; DNA: TGCGCCAGCAGCTCCGGGGCCCCTTCCCCCTACAATGAGCAGTTCTTC
D: TRBD2; J: TRBJ2-1; V: TRBV29-1; size: .; CDR3: CSVVGLARSSYNEQFF; DNA: TGCAGCGTTGTGGGACTAGCGCGGAGCTCCTACAATGAGCAGTTCTTC
D: TRBD2; J: TRBJ2-7; V: TRBV15; size: .; CDR3: CATSGGVAGDDEQYF; DNA: TGTGCCACCAGCGGCGGGGTAGCGGGAGATGACGAGCAGTACTTC
D: .; J: TRBJ2-7; V: TRBV5-4; size: .; CDR3: CASSTGGYYEQYF; DNA: TGTGCCAGCAGCACGGGGGGCTACTACGAGCAGTACTTC
D: .; J: TRBJ2-5; V: TRBV4-3; size: .; CDR3: CASSQDPAGTETQYF; DNA: TGCGCCAGCAGCCAAGATCCCGCGGGGACGGAGACCCAGTACTTC
D: .; J: TRBJ2-7; V: TRBV7-2; size: .; CDR3: CASSYPGATRQYF; DNA: TGTGCCAGCAGCTACCCCGGGGCGACGAGGCAGTACTTC
D: TRBD1; J: TRBJ1-1; V: TRBV19; size: .; CDR3: CASRSRQGLNTEAFF; DNA: TGTGCCAGTAGATCGAGACAGGGGCTGAACACTGAAGCTTTCTTT
D: .; J: TRBJ1-2; V: TRBV6-1; size: .; CDR3: CASSEPGYYGYTF; DNA: TGTGCCAGCAGTGAACCGGGGTATTATGGCTACACCTTC
D: .; J: TRBJ2-2; V: TRBV10-1; size: .; CDR3: CASSVGNTGELFF; DNA: TGCGCCAGCAGTGTGGGCAACACCGGGGAGCTGTTTTTT
D: .; J: TRBJ2-7; V: TRBV6-5; size: once; CDR3: CASSYRSTPGLGEQYF; DNA: TGTGCCAGCAGTTACCGAAGTACCCCGGGTCTAGGCGAGCAGTACTTC
D: .; J: TRBJ1-2; V: TRBV7-3; size: .; CDR3: CASRPDRSYGYTF; DNA: TGTGCCAGCAGACCCGACAGGTCTTATGGCTACACCTTC
D: .; J: TRBJ2-7; V: TRBV4-1; size: .; CDR3: CASSLVGSSHEQYF; DNA: TGCGCCAGCAGCCTAGTGGGGAGCAGCCACGAGCAGTACTTC
D: .; J: TRBJ2-1; V: TRBV28; size: .; CDR3: CASSFFYEQFF; DNA: TGTGCCAGCAGTTTCTTCTATGAGCAGTTCTTC
D: .; J: TRBJ2-1; V: TRBV29-1; size: .; CDR3: CSVDLHSHNEQFF; DNA: TGCAGCGTTGATTTGCACAGCCACAATGAGCAGTTCTTC
D: .; J: TRBJ2-2; V: TRBV19; size: once; CDR3: CASSLATTGELFF; DNA: TGTGCCAGTAGTCTTGCGACTACAGGGGAGCTGTTTTTT
D: TRBD1; J: TRBJ2-5; V: TRBV7-6; size: .; CDR3: CASSFCFLFRDRGQETQYF; DNA: TGTGCCAGCAGCTTTTGTTTCCTATTCCGGGACAGGGGGCAGGAGACCCAGTACTTC